A few counts support the clone carrying this TCR beta chain. These data come from a study of T-cell reconstitution after alpha-beta-depleted transplantation in children. Preparation of the TCRbeta library involved a method that used unique molecular identifiers. MiXCR was run by TCRdb on the PCR reads, yielding one entry per CDR3 protein. The sample contains about 640,000 distinct CDR3 sequences, about an eighth of which appear only once. V trimming: 4 bases; J trimming: 0 bases; junction bases outside the gene matches: 4. This CDR3 is built from 15 residues. Germline CDR1 and CDR2: SGDLS and YYNGEE. The chain couples TRBV9 to TRBJ2-7; 10 bases fit TRBD2. The sequencing here drew on PBMCs, mostly from graft donor cells, taken 360 days after TCRalphabeta/CD19-depleted stem cell transplant. This TCR was recovered from a male patient between 5 and 17 years old who had a stem cell transplant for acute myeloid leukemia, so the T cells may come from the graft donor. The CDR3 region is CASSSSGGPSYEQYF. CDR3 nucleotide sequence: TGTGCCAGCAGCTCTAGCGGGGGACCCTCCTACGAGCAGTACTTC.